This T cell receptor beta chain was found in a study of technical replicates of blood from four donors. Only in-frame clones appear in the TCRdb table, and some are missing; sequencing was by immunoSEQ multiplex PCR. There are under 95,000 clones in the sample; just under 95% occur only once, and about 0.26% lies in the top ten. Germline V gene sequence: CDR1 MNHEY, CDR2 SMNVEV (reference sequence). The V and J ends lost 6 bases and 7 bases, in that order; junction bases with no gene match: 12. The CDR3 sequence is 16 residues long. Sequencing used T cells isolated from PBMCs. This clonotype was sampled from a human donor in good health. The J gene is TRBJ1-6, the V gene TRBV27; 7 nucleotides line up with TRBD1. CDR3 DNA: TGTGCCAGCAGCTCCTCGCAACAGGGGACAAATTCACCCCTCCACTTT. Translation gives CASSSSQQGTNSPLHF.